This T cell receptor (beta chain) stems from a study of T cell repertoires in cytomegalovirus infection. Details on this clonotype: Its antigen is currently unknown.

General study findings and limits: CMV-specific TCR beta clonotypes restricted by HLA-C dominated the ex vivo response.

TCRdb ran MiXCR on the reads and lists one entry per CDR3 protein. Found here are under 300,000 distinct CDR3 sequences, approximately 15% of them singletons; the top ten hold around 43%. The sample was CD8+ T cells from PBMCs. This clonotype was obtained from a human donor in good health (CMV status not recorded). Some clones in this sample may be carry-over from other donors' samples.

CDR3 region: CASTAPGGIYNEQFF. As DNA, the CDR3 is TGTGCCAGCACCGCCCCGGGGGGTATCTACAATGAGCAGTTCTTC. The V call is TRBV7-9, the J call TRBJ2-1, with TRBD2 matching 7 bases. The V segment lost 7 bases and the J segment 3 bases; nucleotides outside the gene matches: 9. The CDR3 has 15 amino acids. Germline loops: CDR1 SEHNR, CDR2 FQNEAQ (reference sequence).